This entry lists 20 T cell receptor beta chains sequenced from one sample in a study of blood T cell repertoires in COVID-19 (dated by TCRdb to the early 2020s). The library was made by the immunoSEQ multiplex PCR assay. The clones in this table, taken by TCRdb from immuneACCESS, are in-frame only. Not every clone is retained; where verified, under half of the shortfall comes from an unresolved V gene, and the cause of the rest is unknown. Recorded for this sample are 200,000 or so clones; around 80% of them occurred a single time. 15% to 20% of the sample is taken by the ten largest. The material sequenced was peripheral blood. These receptors were obtained from a human donor in a cohort sampled during active COVID-19.

The chain has TRBV4-1 and TRBJ2-6, with 7 bases identical to TRBD1. Germline CDR1 reads MGHRA; CDR2 reads YSYEKL. Germline trimming cut 5 bases from V and 0 bases from J; bases unmatched to any gene: 1. This CDR3 contains 15 residues. The CDR3: CASSRDSSGANVLTF. The CDR3 DNA is TGCGCCAGCAGCAGGGACAGCTCTGGGGCCAACGTCCTGACTTTC.

There are a few counts of this clone. The rearrangement links TRBV2 to TRBJ2-2; D is unclear. V was shortened by 0 bases and J by 5 bases, with 7 bases between the two germline ends. This CDR3 has 14 amino acids. The germline V gene has CDR1 SNHLY and CDR2 FYNNEI. Here the CDR3 DNA reads TGTGCCAGCAGTGAAGCTATGAGGACCGGGGAGCTGTTTTTT. Amino acid sequence: CASSEAMRTGELFF.

The chain is built from TRBV29-1 and TRBJ2-3; 7 positions agree with TRBD2. This CDR3 contains 13 residues. Germline V gene lookup returns CDR1 SQVTM and CDR2 ANQGSEA. J lost 6 bases, V lost 3 bases, and 6 bases had no gene match. CDR3 DNA: TGCAGCGTTGATGGGGGGGTTCGTGATACGCAGTATTTT. Its translation: CSVDGGVRDTQYF.

The V call is TRBV27, the J call TRBJ1-3; D is unclear. The CDR3 spans 14 residues. Trimming left V 6 bases short and J 0 bases short, with 9 bases between. Germline assignment: CDR1 MNHEY and CDR2 SMNVEV (reference sequence). This chain's CDR3 is CASRSPSSGNTIYF. The DNA of the CDR3 is TGTGCCAGCAGGTCCCCCAGCTCTGGAAACACCATATATTTT.

This sequence joins TRBV15 and TRBJ2-3; weak D call: TRBD1 (6 bases). The V end lost 11 bases, the J end lost 2 bases, and 20 bases lay between the germline ends. The germline CDR1 and CDR2 sequences are LNHNV and YYDKDF (reference sequence). CDR3 length equals 15 residues. CDR3 in DNA: TGTGCCGTACGGTCCACGGACAGAAACACAGATACGCAGTATTTT. Amino acid sequence: CAVRSTDRNTDTQYF. Full variable domain (missing parts from reference TRBV15 and TRBJ2-3): DAMVIQNPRYQVTQFGKPVTLSCSQTLNHNVMYWYQQKSSQAPKLLFHYYDKDFNNEADTPDNFQSRRPNTSFCFLDIRSPGLGDTAMYLCAVRSTDRNTDTQYFGPGTRLTVL.

This chain joins TRBV2 and TRBJ2-6, with 10 bases that match TRBD1. The CDR3 is made up of 19 amino acids. Germline loops: CDR1 SNHLY, CDR2 FYNNEI. J gave up 3 bases and V 8 bases, and 16 bases lay outside the gene matches. The CDR3 DNA follows: TGTGCCAGCGACAGGGGGCTTGGGGGCCCCACGGTTGGGGCCAACGTCCTGACTTTC. Its translation: CASDRGLGGPTVGANVLTF.

The V gene is TRBV3-1 (or the pseudogene TRBV3-2), the J gene TRBJ2-1, with D tentatively TRBD1 (5 bases). The CDR3 contains 16 residues. Per germline, CDR1 LGHDT and CDR2 YNNKEL (reference sequence). V shed 0 bases and J shed 5 bases, with 14 bases lying between them. As DNA, the CDR3 is TGTGCCAGCAGCCAAGAGCTTACGACAGTTAACAATGAGCAGTTCTTC. As protein: CASSQELTTVNNEQFF.

The J gene is TRBJ2-1, the V gene TRBV5-8, with D possibly TRBD2 on 5 matching bases. CDR3 size: 13 residues. CDR1 and CDR2 (germline): SGHTS, YDEGEE. The V gene lost 2 bases and the J gene lost 13 bases, with 16 bases spanning the gap. The CDR3 reads CASSLILAGIQFF. The CDR3 DNA sequence: TGTGCCAGCAGCTTAATTCTCGCGGGTATCCAGTTCTTC.

The chain recombines TRBV15 with TRBJ2-7; D is possibly TRBD2 (5 bases). V was shortened by 2 bases and J by 5 bases, with 13 bases between the two germline ends. The CDR3 is 14 amino acids. Germline loops: CDR1 LNHNV, CDR2 YYDKDF (reference sequence). CDR3 nucleotides: TGTGCCACCAGCAGAAGGTTGGCGGGTAACGAGCAGTACTTC. Translated, it gives CATSRRLAGNEQYF.

The chain recombines TRBV12-3 or TRBV12-4 with TRBJ1-1; the D is unclear. The CDR3 is 13 residues long. The V gene lost 7 bases and the J gene lost 3 bases, with 12 bases spanning the gap. The CDR3 DNA is TGTGCCAGCACCTTCGTTCGAGACACTGAAGCTTTCTTT. Translation: CASTFVRDTEAFF.

V is TRBV24-1 and J is TRBJ2-1; D is unclear. There are 15 residues in the CDR3. The V gene's germline CDR1 is KGHDR and CDR2 SFDVKD. V lost 4 bases and J 8 bases, leaving 17 bases between the germline ends. The CDR3 bases are TGTGCCACCAGTGACCCCCGCGCCGCGCGAGATGAGCAGTTCTTC. It yields the protein CATSDPRAARDEQFF.

This clone has only a few counts. V gene TRBV12-3 or TRBV12-4 combines with J gene TRBJ2-5; D is uncertain. V was trimmed by 7 bases and J by 3 bases, leaving 12 bases between them. The CDR3 covers 13 residues. The CDR3 bases are TGTGCCAGCACCTTTGGGCCCAAAGAGACCCAGTACTTC. It translates to CASTFGPKETQYF.

This sequence joins TRBV6-5 and TRBJ1-6; D is perhaps TRBD1 (5 bases). The V gene's germline CDR1 is MNHEY and CDR2 SVGAGI. Trimming removed 6 bases from V and 9 bases from J, with 12 bases in between. This CDR3 spans 13 amino acids. CDR3 region: CASSDQGLSPLHF. As DNA, the CDR3 is TGTGCCAGCAGCGATCAGGGACTTTCACCCCTCCACTTT.

This chain connects TRBV7-2 to TRBJ2-1, with 8 bases identical to TRBD2. The CDR3 totals 15 residues. Germline V CDR1 and CDR2: SGHTA, FQGNSA. V trimming: 1 base; J trimming: 4 bases; junction bases outside the gene matches: 3. The CDR3 nucleotides are TGTGCCAGCAGCTTAGTCGGGGGGGTTTACAATGAGCAGTTCTTC. Encoded protein: CASSLVGGVYNEQFF.

The chain carries TRBV5-1 and TRBJ1-2; no definite D call. Germline V CDR1 and CDR2: SGHRS, YFSETQ. The V end lost 0 bases, the J end lost 5 bases, and 5 bases lay between the germline ends. The CDR3 sequence is 12 residues long. The CDR3 reads CASSLEEYGYTF. The DNA for the CDR3 is TGCGCCAGCAGCTTGGAGGAGTATGGCTACACCTTC. Drawing the rest from reference TRBV5-1 and TRBJ1-2, the complete variable domain is KAGVTQTPRYLIKTRGQQVTLSCSPISGHRSVSWYQQTPGQGLQFLFEYFSETQRNKGNFPGRFSGRQFSNSRSEMNVSTLELGDSALYLCASSLEEYGYTFGSGTRLTVV.

The chain has TRBV30 and TRBJ1-1, with unresolved D. The V and J ends lost 3 bases and 2 bases respectively, with 10 bases between them. The CDR3 is 13 amino acids. Germline loops: CDR1 GTSNPN, CDR2 SVGIG (reference sequence). CDR3: CAWRREGNTEAFF. CDR3 sequence (DNA): TGTGCCTGGAGGAGAGAGGGAAACACTGAAGCTTTCTTT.

This clone was counted a single time. This chain joins TRBV19 and TRBJ2-7, with TRBD2 matching over 11 bases. V dropped 4 bases and J dropped 2; count of bases not matched to a gene: 1. Germline V gene data show CDR1 as LNHDA and CDR2 as SQIVND (reference sequence). CDR3 length equals 14 residues. CDR3 DNA sequence: TGTGCCAGTAGTACGACTAGCGGGACCTACGAGCAGTACTTC. Protein: CASSTTSGTYEQYF.

The CDR3 loop reads CASSGRRGVGNEAFF. The CDR3 DNA is TGTGCCAGTAGCGGAAGACGCGGAGTGGGTAACGAAGCTTTCTTT. This chain connects TRBV19 to TRBJ1-1; no clear D. Germline CDR1 reads LNHDA; CDR2 reads SQIVND (reference sequence). The ends were cut back, 6 bases at V and 8 bases at J, with 22 bases in the middle. This CDR3 is 15 amino acids long. Looking up the rest from reference TRBV19 and TRBJ1-1 gives the full variable domain: DGGITQSPKYLFRKEGQNVTLSCEQNLNHDAMYWYRQDPGQGLRLIYYSQIVNDFQKGDIAEGYSVSREKKESFPLTVTSAQKNPTAFYLCASSGRRGVGNEAFFGQGTRLTVV.

Only a few counts were recorded for this clone. The rearrangement uses TRBV6-5 and TRBJ2-1, with 14 bases matching TRBD2. This CDR3 has 15 residues. Trimming took 4 bases from V and 7 from J; bases not matched to a gene: 3. From germline, CDR1 is MNHEY and CDR2 SVGAGI. The chain's CDR3 is CASSWGLAGANEQFF. The CDR3 DNA reads as TGTGCCAGCAGTTGGGGACTAGCGGGGGCTAATGAGCAGTTCTTC.

The V gene is TRBV10-3, the J gene TRBJ1-1; the D is unclear. Germline V CDR1 and CDR2: ENHRY, SYGVKD. The CDR3 is made up of 13 amino acids. V dropped 0 bases and J dropped 4 bases, with 6 bases sitting between them. In DNA, the CDR3 is TGTGCCATCAGTGAGTCGTTGAGCACTGAAGCTTTCTTT. Translation gives CAISESLSTEAFF.